Shown below are 20 T cell receptor beta chains from a single sample sequenced in a study of shared clonotypes between healthy human individuals. Data came from immunoSEQ multiplex PCR; TCRdb stores just in-frame clones and leaves some out. The sample lists about 1 million clones; around 76% were seen once. What was sequenced was memory CD4+ T cells sorted from blood. Subset of the sample: CD45RA-negative fraction. These receptors all stem from a man in his late teens or twenties in good health.

The chain carries TRBV19 and TRBJ1-6, with a weak D call TRBD1 (5 bases). This CDR3 comprises 15 residues. Trimming pared 0 bases from V and 6 bases from J, leaving 9 bases between. Germline V gives CDR1 LNHDA, CDR2 SQIVND (reference sequence). The chain's CDR3 is CASSIERQINSPLHF. As DNA, the CDR3 is TGTGCCAGTAGTATAGAGAGACAGATTAATTCACCCCTCCACTTT.

The genes are TRBV5-8 and TRBJ2-3; 10 bases align to TRBD2. The germline gives CDR1 SGHTS, CDR2 YDEGEE. Trimming removed 4 bases from V and 3 bases from J; junction bases left unmatched: 5. The CDR3 length is 15 residues. CDR3 in DNA: TGTGCCAGCAGCCGTGGAGCGGGAGGGACAGATACGCAGTATTTT. Translated: CASSRGAGGTDTQYF.

The V gene is TRBV30, the J gene TRBJ2-4; D possibly matches TRBD1 or TRBD2 (5 bases each). Germline assignment: CDR1 GTSNPN and CDR2 SVGIG (reference sequence). CDR3 length: 17 residues. With 0 bases removed from V and 2 bases from J, the gap between germline ends came to 17 bases. The CDR3 nucleotides are TGTGCCTGGAGTGTAAAGCTCGGGGCTTCGTCCAAAAACATTCAGTACTTC. It encodes CAWSVKLGASSKNIQYF.

The chain uses TRBV11-2 and TRBJ2-2; D gene unclear. CDR1 is SGHAT, CDR2 FQNNGV, per germline. The CDR3 spans 14 residues. Trimming pared 1 base from V and 6 bases from J, leaving 9 bases between. The chain's CDR3 is CASSLAGLAGELFF. CDR3 DNA: TGTGCCAGCAGCTTAGCAGGTTTAGCCGGGGAGCTGTTTTTT.

The gene calls are TRBV5-4 and TRBJ2-5, with TRBD2 matching over 7 bases. V dropped 6 bases and J dropped 2; count of bases not matched to a gene: 7. Germline V gives CDR1 SGHNT, CDR2 YYREEE (reference sequence). The CDR3 has 14 residues. The CDR3 bases are TGTGCCAGCACACCGGGAGGACGTCAAGAGACCCAGTACTTC. This encodes CASTPGGRQETQYF.

Only one count was recorded for this clone. The gene calls are TRBV6-1 and TRBJ1-4, with 7 bases matching TRBD1. Germline CDR1 and CDR2: MNHNS and SASEGT. This CDR3 has 15 amino acids. Trimming took 8 bases from V and 7 from J; bases not matched to a gene: 13. CDR3 in amino acids: CASSRLTGAREKLFF. CDR3 bases: TGTGCCAGCTCCCGACTAACAGGGGCGCGTGAAAAACTGTTTTTT.

V is TRBV6-1 and J is TRBJ1-5, with no clear D. The CDR3 contains 11 residues. The V gene's germline CDR1 is MNHNS and CDR2 SASEGT. V lost 1 base to trimming and J lost 11 bases, with 6 bases between them. CDR3 in amino acids: CASSEGMAQHF. The DNA for the CDR3 is TGTGCCAGCAGTGAAGGGATGGCCCAGCATTTT.

The table lists this clone with many counts. V usage is TRBV28 and J usage is TRBJ2-7; D not resolved. Germline V gene data show CDR1 as MDHEN and CDR2 as SYDVKM. This CDR3 is 15 amino acids long. Trimming stripped 8 bases from V and 2 bases from J, with 19 bases between. DNA of the CDR3: TGTGCCAGCCTCGGGCGGCTTGGCCTACCCTACGAGCAGTACTTC. It specifies CASLGRLGLPYEQYF.

This clone was seen a few times. The chain is built from TRBV6-6 and TRBJ2-3; D gene ambiguous. Germline CDR1 is MNHNY and CDR2 is SVGAGI (reference sequence). This CDR3 contains 12 residues. Trimming removed 6 bases at V and 6 bases at J, with 10 bases between. CDR3 nucleotide sequence: TGTGCCAGCAGCCCGACTCGCGATACGCAGTATTTT. It yields the protein CASSPTRDTQYF.

The sample holds a few counts of this clone. The chain combines TRBV19 with TRBJ1-3; 9 bases are a match to TRBD1. Germline CDR1 LNHDA, CDR2 SQIVND (reference sequence). This CDR3 has 16 residues. J was trimmed by 1 base and V by 4 bases; bases with no gene match: 5. The CDR3 sequence: CASSTQGARSGNTIYF. The CDR3 nucleotides read TGTGCCAGTAGTACACAGGGGGCTAGGTCTGGAAACACCATATATTTT.

This clone was seen many times. J is TRBJ1-2 and V is TRBV2; D remains ambiguous. This CDR3 comprises 12 residues. CDR1 and CDR2 (germline): SNHLY, FYNNEI. Trimming left V 0 bases short and J 8 bases short, with 7 bases between. CDR3 loop: CASSEASWGYTF. The CDR3 coding sequence is TGTGCCAGCAGTGAAGCATCCTGGGGCTACACCTTC.

This clone was seen a handful of times. The CDR3 DNA sequence: TGTGCCATCAGGCTGACAACAAATTCACCCCTCCACTTT. The encoded protein is CAIRLTTNSPLHF. The genes are TRBV10-3 and TRBJ1-6; unclear D gene. V was cut by 6 bases and J by 7 bases, with 10 bases left in between. CDR3 size: 13 residues. In germline, CDR1 is ENHRY, CDR2 SYGVKD.

This clone has just a few counts. The gene calls are TRBV28 and TRBJ2-7; 8 bases are shared with TRBD1. Germline loops: CDR1 MDHEN, CDR2 SYDVKM. This CDR3 is 14 amino acids long. The V segment lost 8 bases and the J segment 7 bases; nucleotides outside the gene matches: 13. In DNA form, the CDR3 reads TGTGCCAGCTCTCCCCCCCAGGGGGCAGGGGAGCAGTACTTC. Translated: CASSPPQGAGEQYF. Full variable domain (outside the CDR3, taken from reference TRBV28 and TRBJ2-7): DVKVTQSSRYLVKRTGEKVFLECVQDMDHENMFWYRQDPGLGLRLIYFSYDVKMKEKGDIPEGYSVSREKKERFSLILESASTNQTSMYLCASSPPQGAGEQYFGPGTRLTVT.

As concerns this clone: This sample also contains other DNA sequences that code for the same CDR3. This CDR3 is CASSSTGRTEETQYF. Here the CDR3 DNA reads TGTGCCAGCAGTTCCACCGGGCGGACTGAGGAGACCCAGTACTTC. The chain couples TRBV6-5 to TRBJ2-5, with a possible D match to TRBD2 (5 bases). V shed 4 bases and J shed 5 bases, with 17 bases lying between them. Germline V lookup: CDR1 MNHEY, CDR2 SVGAGI. The CDR3 extends over 15 amino acids.

The chain is built from TRBV27 and TRBJ2-7; D is undetermined. With 9 bases removed from V and 3 bases from J, the gap between germline ends came to 18 bases. The CDR3 length is 14 residues. Germline CDR1 and CDR2: MNHEY and SMNVEV (reference sequence). Here the CDR3 reads CASKGRGEFYEQYF. DNA of the CDR3: TGTGCCAGTAAAGGGCGTGGCGAGTTCTACGAGCAGTACTTC.

This chain uses TRBV18 with TRBJ2-7; TRBD1 matches 8 bases. V lost 5 bases and J lost 6; bases outside the gene matches: 6. Germline V gene sequence: CDR1 KGHSH, CDR2 LQKENI. The CDR3 is 13 amino acids. The CDR3 here is CASSSGQGSEQYF. For the CDR3, the DNA is TGTGCCAGCTCATCCGGACAGGGCTCCGAGCAGTACTTC.

This clone was detected a few times. The V gene is TRBV2, the J gene TRBJ2-7; possibly TRBD2 for D (6 bases). Trimming pared 7 bases from V and 5 bases from J, leaving 18 bases between. There are 14 residues in the CDR3. CDR1 and CDR2 from the germline V gene are SNHLY and FYNNEI. The CDR3 DNA reads as TGTGCCAGCACCCCCCGGGGGTTGGTGGACGAGCAGTACTTC. This codes for CASTPRGLVDEQYF. Based on the CDR3 plus reference TRBV2 and TRBJ2-7, the full variable domain is EPEVTQTPSHQVTQMGQEVILRCVPISNHLYFYWYRQILGQKVEFLVSFYNNEISEKSEIFDDQFSVERPDGSNFTLKIRSTKLEDSAMYFCASTPRGLVDEQYFGPGTRLTVT.

The rearrangement uses TRBV5-1 and TRBJ1-6, with D tentatively TRBD1 (6 bases). The CDR3 sequence is 14 residues long. CDR1 SGHRS and CDR2 YFSETQ come from the germline V gene. V was pared by 3 bases and J by 6 bases, with 10 bases between. CDR3 nucleotide sequence: TGCGCCAGCAGCTCGGACAGAATTAATTCACCCCTCCACTTT. This encodes CASSSDRINSPLHF.

This chain connects TRBV5-1 to TRBJ2-2, with D tentatively TRBD2 (5 bases). Between the trimmed V and J ends, which lost 4 bases and 7 bases, there was a span of 17 bases. In germline, CDR1 is SGHRS, CDR2 YFSETQ. CDR3 length: 15 residues. CDR3 amino acids: CASSATTPNRGELFF. The CDR3 DNA sequence: TGCGCCAGCAGCGCGACTACCCCTAACCGCGGGGAGCTGTTTTTT.

This clone was seen just once. Other DNA sequences within the sample encode an identical CDR3. The rearrangement uses TRBV5-1 and TRBJ2-5; D possibly corresponds to TRBD2 (5 bases). The CDR3 runs 14 residues. From germline, CDR1 is SGHRS and CDR2 YFSETQ. V gave up 3 bases and J gave up 5 bases, with 14 bases separating them. The CDR3 DNA reads TGCGCCAGCAGCTCGACGGGGATTGGGGAGACCCAGTACTTC. Protein product: CASSSTGIGETQYF.